Listed here are 22 T cell receptor beta chains from one sample, sequenced in a study of breast tumors, draining lymph nodes, adjacent tissues. Breast cancer patients provided tissue from their axillary draining lymph nodes. TCRdb processed the multiplex PCR reads anew with MiXCR; each CDR3 protein has one entry. The profile shows 190,000 or so distinct CDR3 sequences, around 29% of them singletons. Sample: axillary lymph node tissue. These receptors were obtained from a female donor with breast cancer. Some clones in this sample may be carry-over from other donors' samples.

This clonotype has more than one count but fewer than ten. A single base separates this from a much larger clone, so it may be a read error. The rearrangement joins TRBV7-3 to TRBJ2-1; TRBD2 matches 8 bases. Losses at the gene ends were 0 bases for V and 8 bases for J; bases not matched to a gene: 15. The CDR3 sequence is 18 residues long. Germline values: CDR1 SGHTA, CDR2 FQGTGA. The CDR3 here is CASSLTPAAGVGYHEQFF. CDR3 bases: TGTGCCAGCAGCTTAACCCCCGCAGCGGGAGTTGGTTACCATGAGCAGTTCTTC.

This clonotype was observed at least ten times. This chain links TRBV10-3 with TRBJ2-5, with TRBD1 matching 10 bases. The CDR3 covers 14 residues. V was pared by 3 bases and J by 5 bases, with 3 bases of the junction left unmatched. Germline lookup yields CDR1 ENHRY and CDR2 SYGVKD. The CDR3 loop is CAISDRDRGETQYF. The CDR3 DNA is TGTGCCATCAGTGACCGGGACAGGGGTGAGACCCAGTACTTC.

This clonotype was counted ten times or more. The rearrangement joins TRBV6-1 to TRBJ2-7; possible D gene TRBD2, 6 bases. The germline V gene has CDR1 MNHNS and CDR2 SASEGT. The CDR3 has 14 amino acids. V lost 11 bases and J 4 bases, leaving 21 bases between the germline ends. The CDR3 loop is CAPGSERGGYEQYF. For the CDR3, the DNA is TGTGCCCCAGGGTCGGAGAGGGGAGGTTACGAGCAGTACTTC.

This chain connects TRBV7-3 to TRBJ1-4, with D unresolved. The V and J ends lost 5 bases and 8 bases respectively, with 12 bases between them. The CDR3 totals 13 residues. Per the germline V gene, CDR1 is SGHTA and CDR2 is FQGTGA. The CDR3 reads CASSQAASEKLFF. The CDR3 DNA follows: TGTGCCAGCAGCCAAGCCGCTAGCGAAAAACTGTTTTTT.

This clonotype was picked up many times. The CDR3 DNA is TGTGCCAGCAGAAAAGGGCTCGGGGGAGATACGCAGTATTTT. It translates to CASRKGLGGDTQYF. The chain carries TRBV28 and TRBJ2-3; TRBD2 is a possible D gene (6 bases). Germline V gene lookup returns CDR1 MDHEN and CDR2 SYDVKM. Trimming pared 6 bases from V and 5 bases from J, leaving 15 bases between. The CDR3 sequence is 14 residues long. The full variable domain, with the rest looked up from reference TRBV28 and TRBJ2-3, is DVKVTQSSRYLVKRTGEKVFLECVQDMDHENMFWYRQDPGLGLRLIYFSYDVKMKEKGDIPEGYSVSREKKERFSLILESASTNQTSMYLCASRKGLGGDTQYFGPGTRLTVL.

This chain uses TRBV28 with TRBJ1-3; D is unclear. The CDR3 loop spans 15 amino acids. Germline V CDR1 and CDR2: MDHEN, SYDVKM. The germline V and J ends were trimmed by 7 bases and 0 bases, with 13 bases remaining between them. The CDR3, as DNA: TGTGCCAGCACCTCGGGGTCGGCCTCTGGAAACACCATATATTTT. It yields the protein CASTSGSASGNTIYF.

There are many counts of this clonotype. The chain carries TRBV20-1 and TRBJ2-7; D gene ambiguous. The V gene's germline CDR1 is DFQATT and CDR2 SNEGSKA (reference sequence). V gave up 3 bases and J gave up 3 bases, with 6 bases separating them. This CDR3 spans 11 amino acids. CDR3 loop: CSARDHYEQYF. The CDR3 DNA sequence: TGCAGTGCTAGGGACCACTACGAGCAGTACTTC.

J is TRBJ1-1 and V is TRBV7-2; no reliable D call. CDR1 and CDR2 (germline): SGHTA, FQGNSA. CDR3 size: 14 residues. Between the trimmed V and J ends, which lost 5 bases and 8 bases, there was a span of 18 bases. The CDR3 DNA reads TGTGCCAGCAGCCAAGGTGCTGGCGTGCCCGAAGCTTTCTTT. Translation: CASSQGAGVPEAFF.

Comments on this clonotype: Since a much larger clone is just one base distant, this may be a read error. This likely comes from a read error, as the CDR3 has no conserved phenylalanine or tryptophan at its end. Here the CDR3 reads CASSQDLERGLEQYL. In nucleotides, the CDR3 is TGTGCCAGCAGCCAAGATCTGGAGCGGGGCCTGGAGCAGTACCTC. The genes are TRBV3-1 and TRBJ2-7, with 7 nucleotides matching TRBD2. V gave up 0 bases and J gave up 7 bases; unmatched junction bases: 9. Per germline, CDR1 LGHDT and CDR2 YNNKEL (reference sequence). There are 15 residues in the CDR3.

This clonotype was seen only once. The chain recombines TRBV20-1 with TRBJ2-1, with D tentatively TRBD1 (7 bases). Germline-derived CDR1 and CDR2 are DFQATT and SNEGSKA (reference sequence). The CDR3 has 14 residues. With 3 bases removed from V and 4 bases from J, the gap between germline ends came to 13 bases. CDR3 in amino acids: CSASRRGTYNEQFF. In DNA, the CDR3 is TGCAGTGCTAGTCGCAGGGGGACTTACAATGAGCAGTTCTTC.

Of note for this clonotype: A much more abundant neighbour one base away suggests this may be a read error. The chain is built from TRBV6-1 and TRBJ2-1; no clear D gene. This CDR3 spans 14 amino acids. Germline CDR1 is MNHNS and CDR2 is SASEGT. V lost 0 bases and J 12 bases, leaving 15 bases between the germline ends. As DNA, the CDR3 is TGTGCCAGCAGTGAAGCCTGGCACCTAGGCGGGCAGTTCTTC. Translation gives CASSEAWHLGGQFF.

This clonotype was detected ten times or more. The chain employs TRBV20-1 and TRBJ2-7, with TRBD2 matching 10 bases. Germline V lookup: CDR1 DFQATT, CDR2 SNEGSKA (reference sequence). The CDR3 sequence is 15 residues long. Germline trimming cut 4 bases from V and 6 bases from J; bases unmatched to any gene: 12. In nucleotides, the CDR3 is TGCAGTGCTAACGGGGCTAGCGGGAGACGCTCCGAGCAGTACTTC. Amino acids: CSANGASGRRSEQYF.

In its sample, this clonotype was seen many times. V is TRBV11-3 and J is TRBJ2-7; no definite D call. V dropped 1 base and J dropped 6 bases, with 10 bases sitting between them. The CDR3 is 13 residues long. CDR1 and CDR2 from the germline V gene are SGHNT and YENEEA. The CDR3 DNA follows: TGTGCCAGCAGCTTAGGTGTCGGCGCCGAGCAGTACTTC. This codes for CASSLGVGAEQYF.

This clonotype was found many times. The rearrangement joins TRBV18 to TRBJ1-2; D may be TRBD1 (6 bases). The CDR3 is made up of 15 amino acids. Trimming cost V 3 bases and J 0 bases, with 11 bases left between them. Germline lookup yields CDR1 KGHSH and CDR2 LQKENI. CDR3: CASSPRDKANYGYTF. The CDR3 DNA reads TGTGCCAGCTCACCTCGGGACAAAGCTAACTATGGCTACACCTTC.

This clonotype was found a few times. A much larger clone differs from this one at a single base, so this may be a read error. V is TRBV20-1 and J is TRBJ2-3, with D maybe TRBD1 (7 bases). CDR1 and CDR2 (germline): DFQATT, SNEGSKA (reference sequence). V lost 8 bases and J lost 3, with 21 bases in between. The CDR3 is made up of 15 amino acids. The chain's CDR3 is CSISSRGARTDTQYF. In DNA, the CDR3 is TGCAGTATCTCTAGCAGGGGGGCGCGTACAGATACGCAGTATTTT.

V gene TRBV29-1 combines with J gene TRBJ2-1; tentative D call: TRBD1 (6 bases). The CDR3 is 13 amino acids. V was pared by 1 base and J by 7 bases, with 11 bases between. CDR1 and CDR2 from the germline V gene are SQVTM and ANQGSEA. CDR3 region: CSVEGQGKNEQFF. The CDR3 DNA follows: TGCAGCGTTGAAGGGCAGGGGAAGAATGAGCAGTTCTTC.

This clonotype was seen just once. A much larger clone differs by one base, so this may be a read error. The V gene is TRBV5-1, the J gene TRBJ1-3, with a weak D call TRBD1 (5 bases). The CDR3 runs 16 residues. Germline CDR1 and CDR2: SGHRS and YFSETQ. CDR3 loop: CAGSLGPGGSGNTIYF. The CDR3 DNA follows: TGCGCCGGCAGCTTGGGTCCGGGGGGCTCTGGAAACACCATATATTTT.

V and J are TRBV19 and TRBJ1-1, with D perhaps matching TRBD1 (5 bases). This CDR3 region has 13 residues. Trimming removed 6 bases at V and 8 bases at J, with 16 bases between. Germline V CDR1 and CDR2: LNHDA, SQIVND (reference sequence). The DNA for the CDR3 is TGTGCCAGTAGCCCGGACATGGCGAAGGAAGCTTTCTTT. As protein: CASSPDMAKEAFF.

A note on this clonotype: The junction shows a germline mismatch at one end, possibly a read error. The chain has TRBV5-4 and TRBJ1-6; no firm D call. From germline, CDR1 is SGHNT and CDR2 YYREEE (reference sequence). The CDR3 loop spans 12 amino acids. The DNA of the CDR3 is TGTGCCGGCAGCTTGGATAATTCACCCCTCCACTTT. It specifies CAGSLDNSPLHF.

Ten or more counts support this clonotype. The V call is TRBV4-1, the J call TRBJ1-2; D unresolved. V lost 1 base to trimming and J lost 4 bases, with 10 bases between them. CDR1 is MGHRA and CDR2 is YSYEKL in the germline V gene. This CDR3 is 14 amino acids long. The DNA of the CDR3 is TGCGCCAGCAGCCAAGTCGCGGACGGCTATGGCTACACCTTC. Its protein product is CASSQVADGYGYTF.

The sample holds many counts of this clonotype. This chain uses TRBV6-5 with TRBJ2-7; the match to TRBD1 covers 9 bases. CDR3 size: 15 residues. V gave up 6 bases and J gave up 5 bases; unmatched junction bases: 11. The germline V gene encodes CDR1 MNHEY and CDR2 SVGAGI. CDR3 residues: CASSPGTGIFDEQYF. The DNA of the CDR3 is TGTGCCAGCAGCCCCGGGACAGGGATCTTTGACGAGCAGTACTTC.

The chain combines TRBV29-1 with TRBJ1-5; possible D gene TRBD1, 6 bases. Trimming cost V 8 bases and J 0 bases, with 14 bases left between them. The CDR3 runs to 14 residues. From germline, CDR1 is SQVTM and CDR2 ANQGSEA. CDR3 DNA: TGCAGCATCTACAGGGACACTAGCAATCAGCCCCAGCATTTT. Translated, it gives CSIYRDTSNQPQHF.